The 32 T cell receptor beta chains reported below all come from one sample, sequenced in a study of identifying expanded T cells in peripheral blood. Profiling relied on immunoSEQ multiplex PCR, and the TCRdb table lists in-frame clones only, not all of them. In the table there are about 89,000 clones, approximately 83% of which are singletons. The sequenced sample consisted of blood. These receptors were collected from a person aged 18 to 69 in good health.

The chain carries TRBV7-2 and TRBJ2-1, with 14 bases that match TRBD2. V shed 6 bases and J 13 bases; nucleotides not matched to a gene: 8. The CDR3 is 14 amino acids. The V gene's germline CDR1 is SGHTA and CDR2 FQGNSA. Here the CDR3 reads CASRVGLAGGHQFF. In nucleotides, the CDR3 is TGTGCCAGCAGGGTTGGACTAGCGGGGGGACACCAGTTCTTC.

The chain combines TRBV5-4 with TRBJ1-1; possible D gene TRBD1, 5 bases. V was cut by 4 bases and J by 2 bases, with 12 bases left in between. CDR3 size: 14 residues. Per the germline V gene, CDR1 is SGHNT and CDR2 is YYREEE (reference sequence). The CDR3: CASSLQGGNTEAFF. The DNA of the CDR3 is TGTGCCAGCAGCCTCCAGGGAGGCAACACTGAAGCTTTCTTT.

This chain links TRBV19 with TRBJ1-4, with D unresolved. V lost 4 bases and J 4 bases, leaving 7 bases between the germline ends. The CDR3 has 13 amino acids. The germline V gene has CDR1 LNHDA and CDR2 SQIVND (reference sequence). Here the CDR3 reads CASSRALNEKLFF. The CDR3 coding sequence is TGTGCCAGTAGTAGGGCCCTTAATGAAAAACTGTTTTTT.

The chain has TRBV16 and TRBJ1-2, with unresolved D. The CDR3 covers 13 residues. V gave up 1 base and J gave up 8 bases, with 11 bases separating them. Germline CDR1 and CDR2: KGHSY and FQNENV. DNA for the CDR3: TGTGCCAGCAGCCAATTCCGCGAAGACGGCTACACCTTC. It translates to CASSQFREDGYTF.

The rearrangement links TRBV2 to TRBJ2-7, with 7 bases matching TRBD1. CDR1 SNHLY and CDR2 FYNNEI come from the germline V gene. This CDR3 has 14 residues. The junction had 7 bases not matched to a gene; V was cut back by 8 bases and J by 0 bases. CDR3 sequence: CASEGQLSSYEQYF. CDR3 DNA: TGTGCCAGCGAGGGACAGCTGAGCTCCTACGAGCAGTACTTC.

The chain joins TRBV7-9 to TRBJ2-2; 10 bases map to TRBD1. Germline-derived CDR1 and CDR2 are SEHNR and FQNEAQ (reference sequence). This CDR3 spans 16 amino acids. The junction had 5 bases not matched to a gene; V was cut back by 0 bases and J by 7 bases. CDR3 loop: CASSLAGTGAGGELFF. The CDR3 bases are TGTGCCAGCAGCTTAGCCGGGACAGGGGCTGGCGGGGAGCTGTTTTTT.

This chain connects TRBV30 to TRBJ2-3, with unresolved D. V dropped 1 base and J dropped 6 bases, with 14 bases sitting between them. Germline V gives CDR1 GTSNPN, CDR2 SVGIG (reference sequence). The CDR3 is 14 amino acids. The CDR3 sequence is CAWSGSLLGDTQYF. CDR3 sequence (DNA): TGTGCCTGGAGTGGATCCCTGCTGGGGGATACGCAGTATTTT.

V and J are TRBV27 and TRBJ2-1; D ambiguous. Trimming shortened V by 2 bases and J by 7 bases, and 9 bases separated the two germline ends. Germline CDR1 reads MNHEY; CDR2 reads SMNVEV (reference sequence). The CDR3 runs 13 residues. CDR3 in amino acids: CASSLTRLNEQFF. The CDR3 nucleotides are TGTGCCAGCAGTTTAACACGGTTGAATGAGCAGTTCTTC.

V and J are TRBV7-9 and TRBJ1-1, with D unresolved. Looked up from germline, CDR1 is SEHNR and CDR2 is FQNEAQ (reference sequence). CDR3 length: 17 residues. With 1 base removed from V and 2 bases from J, the gap between germline ends came to 17 bases. CDR3 DNA: TGTGCCAGCAGCTTAGAACCGGGTGGCGTTAGAAACACTGAAGCTTTCTTT. It encodes CASSLEPGGVRNTEAFF.

V usage is TRBV27 and J usage is TRBJ1-5; perhaps TRBD1 as D (6 bases). This CDR3 is 15 amino acids long. Per germline, CDR1 MNHEY and CDR2 SMNVEV (reference sequence). The germline V and J ends were trimmed by 3 bases and 5 bases, with 14 bases remaining between them. Here the CDR3 DNA reads TGTGCCAGCAGTTTCCGACACAGGGTGGATCAGCCCCAGCATTTT. Translated, it gives CASSFRHRVDQPQHF.

The chain joins TRBV27 to TRBJ1-1; D remains ambiguous. The CDR3 totals 15 residues. V was clipped by 7 bases and J by 0 bases, with 15 bases between them. Germline V gene lookup returns CDR1 MNHEY and CDR2 SMNVEV (reference sequence). CDR3 sequence reads: CASTVSGGLNTEAFF. The DNA of the CDR3 is TGTGCCAGCACGGTCAGCGGAGGGCTGAACACTGAAGCTTTCTTT.

This chain links TRBV6-6 with TRBJ1-5, with 9 bases that match TRBD1. Germline V gene sequence: CDR1 MNHNY, CDR2 SVGAGI (reference sequence). This CDR3 spans 16 amino acids. Trimming at V came to 5 bases and at J to 6 bases, leaving 11 bases not matched to a gene. DNA of the CDR3: TGTGCCAGCAGTAAACAAGGGACAGGGTTTACTCAGCCCCAGCATTTT. Its translation is CASSKQGTGFTQPQHF.

The rearrangement links TRBV2 to TRBJ1-5; D possibly corresponds to TRBD1 (6 bases). Trimming cost V 6 bases and J 6 bases, with 21 bases left between them. The CDR3 extends over 16 amino acids. Germline-derived CDR1 and CDR2 are SNHLY and FYNNEI. CDR3 sequence: CASSPQGGTTGQPQHF. In DNA, the CDR3 is TGTGCCAGCAGCCCACAGGGAGGGACGACCGGTCAGCCCCAGCATTTT.

This clone appeared a few times. J is TRBJ1-2 and V is TRBV5-4; D uncertain. The length of the CDR3 is 13 residues. Trimming cost V 6 bases and J 1 base, with 10 bases left between them. Looked up from germline, CDR1 is SGHNT and CDR2 is YYREEE (reference sequence). The CDR3 region has the DNA TGTGCCAGCACCCAAGGGCGTAACTATGGCTACACCTTC. Protein product: CASTQGRNYGYTF.

This clone was observed once. V gene TRBV5-6 combines with J gene TRBJ2-7; no clear D. Germline V CDR1 and CDR2: SGHDT, YYEEEE. Trimming shortened V by 0 bases and J by 1 base, and 5 bases separated the two germline ends. The CDR3 extends over 13 amino acids. The CDR3 sequence: CASSLVSSYEQYF. Here the CDR3 DNA reads TGTGCCAGCAGCTTGGTTTCGTCCTACGAGCAGTACTTC.

The chain couples TRBV6-1 to TRBJ1-5; tentative D call: TRBD1 (5 bases). With 4 bases removed from V and 2 bases from J, the gap between germline ends came to 15 bases. The CDR3 has 16 residues. Germline assignment: CDR1 MNHNS and CDR2 SASEGT. The CDR3 region is CASSAPLRGGNQPQHF. The DNA of the CDR3 is TGTGCCAGCAGTGCGCCTCTTAGGGGTGGCAATCAGCCCCAGCATTTT.

The chain has TRBV30 and TRBJ2-2; no clear D gene. Per germline, CDR1 GTSNPN and CDR2 SVGIG (reference sequence). V lost 0 bases and J 4 bases, leaving 6 bases between the germline ends. This CDR3 is 13 amino acids long. The CDR3 coding sequence is TGTGCCTGGAGTGTACTTATCACCGGGGAGCTGTTTTTT. Translating it yields CAWSVLITGELFF. The full variable domain, rest sourced from reference TRBV30 and TRBJ2-2, is SQTIHQWPATLVQPVGSPLSLECTVEGTSNPNLYWYRQAAGRGLQLLFYSVGIGQISSEVPQNLSASRPQDRQFILSSKKLLLSDSGFYLCAWSVLITGELFFGEGSRLTVL.

This clone was seen a few times. The rearrangement links TRBV10-3 to TRBJ2-7; maybe TRBD1 (6 bases). The length of the CDR3 is 13 residues. Germline CDR1 is ENHRY and CDR2 is SYGVKD. V was trimmed by 7 bases and J by 6 bases, leaving 16 bases between them. The CDR3 DNA reads as TGTGCCATCACAGGGACACTTAAGGGCGAGCAGTACTTC. Its translation: CAITGTLKGEQYF.

The rearrangement joins TRBV14 to TRBJ2-7; TRBD1 is a possible D gene (6 bases). V was shortened by 2 bases and J by 3 bases, with 11 bases between the two germline ends. The length of the CDR3 is 14 residues. Germline lookup yields CDR1 SGHDN and CDR2 FVKESK. The CDR3 protein is CASSQHDRYYEQYF. The CDR3 DNA is TGTGCCAGCAGCCAACACGACAGGTACTACGAGCAGTACTTC.

In its sample, this clone was seen once. V is TRBV9 and J is TRBJ2-3; no clear D gene. The CDR3 runs 16 residues. Trimming took 0 bases from V and 3 from J, leaving 14 bases between them. From germline, CDR1 is SGDLS and CDR2 YYNGEE. The CDR3 protein is CASSVGAVSGTDTQYF. The CDR3 DNA reads TGTGCCAGCAGCGTAGGTGCCGTTTCGGGTACAGATACGCAGTATTTT.

The rearrangement joins TRBV30 to TRBJ2-7, with D tentatively TRBD1 (5 bases). Looked up from germline, CDR1 is GTSNPN and CDR2 is SVGIG (reference sequence). V was shortened by 4 bases and J by 0 bases, with 10 bases between the two germline ends. CDR3 length: 13 amino acids. The CDR3 sequence is CAWKAGISYEQYF. The CDR3 DNA follows: TGTGCCTGGAAAGCAGGGATCTCCTACGAGCAGTACTTC.

The rearrangement uses TRBV19 and TRBJ1-3; a weak D match, TRBD1 (5 bases). The CDR3 consists of 13 residues. V was shortened by 3 bases and J by 4 bases, with 7 bases between the two germline ends. Looked up from germline, CDR1 is LNHDA and CDR2 is SQIVND (reference sequence). The CDR3 bases are TGTGCCAGTAGTATGGGGGAAGGAAACACCATATATTTT. It yields the protein CASSMGEGNTIYF.

This chain joins TRBV5-5 and TRBJ2-5; D call uncertain. Deletions cut 0 bases from V and 1 base from J, with 10 bases between. The CDR3 has 15 residues. Per germline, CDR1 SGHKS and CDR2 YYEKEE (reference sequence). CDR3 sequence reads: CASSLGPATQETQYF. CDR3 nucleotides: TGTGCCAGCAGCTTGGGGCCCGCTACCCAAGAGACCCAGTACTTC.

The chain combines TRBV7-9 with TRBJ1-1, with D perhaps matching TRBD1 (5 bases). The CDR3 contains 13 residues. Trimming left V 6 bases short and J 8 bases short, with 16 bases between. From germline, CDR1 is SEHNR and CDR2 FQNEAQ (reference sequence). CDR3 in amino acids: CASSLPGTEEAFF. CDR3 in DNA: TGTGCCAGCAGTCTACCGGGGACGGAAGAAGCTTTCTTT.

The CDR3: CASSPRTGGSYNSPLHF. CDR3 DNA: TGTGCCAGCAGCCCACGGACAGGGGGCTCCTATAATTCACCCCTCCACTTT. J is TRBJ1-6 and V is TRBV7-8, with 10 bases matching TRBD1. V lost 5 bases, J lost 0 bases, and 4 bases stayed unmatched. The germline V gene has CDR1 SGHVS and CDR2 FQNEAQ. The CDR3 covers 17 residues.

This sequence joins TRBV6-5 and TRBJ2-2; no clear D gene. The CDR3 has 13 residues. V dropped 3 bases and J dropped 5 bases, with 7 bases sitting between them. Per germline, CDR1 MNHEY and CDR2 SVGAGI. The DNA of the CDR3 is TGTGCCAGCAGTTATATCGGAACCGGGGAGCTGTTTTTT. Translating gives CASSYIGTGELFF.

In DNA form, the CDR3 reads TGCGCCAGCAGCGGCCGAGGGATGGTGTACGAGCAGTACTTC. This sequence encodes CASSGRGMVYEQYF. The chain couples TRBV10-2 to TRBJ2-7, with a tentative D call TRBD2 (5 bases). Germline loops: CDR1 WSHSY, CDR2 SAAADI. Trimming removed 6 bases at V and 4 bases at J, with 16 bases between. This CDR3 region has 14 residues.

The rearrangement links TRBV4-1 to TRBJ1-2; D call uncertain. V lost 5 bases, J lost 8 bases, and 15 bases lay in between. Germline V gene sequence: CDR1 MGHRA, CDR2 YSYEKL. CDR3 length: 13 amino acids. This CDR3 reads CASSFPNSRGYTF. The DNA for the CDR3 is TGCGCCAGCAGCTTCCCCAATTCCCGGGGCTACACCTTC.

The chain carries TRBV4-3 and TRBJ1-5; D gene unclear. The CDR3 is 18 amino acids. The V end lost 0 bases, the J end lost 4 bases, and 19 bases lay between the germline ends. From germline, CDR1 is LGHNA and CDR2 YSLEER. In DNA form, the CDR3 reads TGCGCCAGCAGCCAAGATTGGACGGGTTCGGTCGCAAATCAGCCCCAGCATTTT. The encoded protein is CASSQDWTGSVANQPQHF.

The genes are TRBV5-5 and TRBJ2-7, with 11 bases matching TRBD1. The junction had 7 bases not matched to a gene; V was cut back by 1 base and J by 7 bases. The V gene's germline CDR1 is SGHKS and CDR2 YYEKEE (reference sequence). CDR3 length equals 15 residues. The CDR3 DNA reads as TGTGCCAGCAGCTTGCAGTGGGACAGGGGGATTGAGCAGTACTTC. Its protein product is CASSLQWDRGIEQYF.

The chain combines TRBV27 with TRBJ1-5; D remains unclear. V dropped 3 bases and J dropped 0 bases, with 6 bases sitting between them. This CDR3 is 14 amino acids long. The germline CDR1 and CDR2 sequences are MNHEY and SMNVEV (reference sequence). DNA for the CDR3: TGTGCCAGCAGTTTGCGGGGTAGCAATCAGCCCCAGCATTTT. Protein product: CASSLRGSNQPQHF.

The rearrangement links TRBV14 to TRBJ1-3, with D perhaps matching TRBD1 (5 bases). Germline V gives CDR1 SGHDN, CDR2 FVKESK. V was trimmed by 6 bases and J by 0 bases, leaving 21 bases between them. The CDR3 spans 18 residues. CDR3 region: CASSLRRRLDSSGNTIYF. The CDR3 region has the DNA TGTGCCAGCAGTCTCCGCCGACGACTTGACAGCTCTGGAAACACCATATATTTT.